Following are 18 T cell receptor beta chains from one sample sequenced in a study of blood T cell repertoires in COVID-19. The method was immunoSEQ multiplex PCR; TCRdb's version includes in-frame clones alone and lacks a portion of them. The table records under 250,000 clones, around 83% of them present only once. Sample: peripheral blood. Receptors originate from a middle-aged woman who had recovered from COVID-19.

The V call is TRBV3-1 (or the pseudogene TRBV3-2), the J call TRBJ2-5; D possibly corresponds to TRBD1 (6 bases). The CDR3 runs 14 residues. Trimming took 6 bases from V and 4 from J, leaving 15 bases between them. Germline CDR1 LGHDT, CDR2 YNNKEL (reference sequence). The CDR3 loop is CASSPSGDPETQYF. CDR3 DNA sequence: TGTGCCAGCAGTCCTTCAGGGGACCCAGAGACCCAGTACTTC.

This clone showed up just a few times. The chain employs TRBV30 and TRBJ1-2; D unresolved. This CDR3 spans 13 amino acids. Between the trimmed V and J ends, which lost 2 bases and 6 bases, there was a span of 13 bases. Looked up from germline, CDR1 is GTSNPN and CDR2 is SVGIG (reference sequence). The CDR3 is CAWSTLGGNGYTF. The CDR3 coding sequence is TGTGCCTGGAGTACCCTGGGAGGGAATGGCTACACCTTC. The full variable domain, in which reference TRBV30 and TRBJ1-2 provide the parts outside the CDR3, is SQTIHQWPATLVQPVGSPLSLECTVEGTSNPNLYWYRQAAGRGLQLLFYSVGIGQISSEVPQNLSASRPQDRQFILSSKKLLLSDSGFYLCAWSTLGGNGYTFGSGTRLTVV.

This rearrangement joins TRBV5-1 to TRBJ2-4; 9 bases agree with TRBD1. The CDR3 spans 16 residues. The germline V gene encodes CDR1 SGHRS and CDR2 YFSETQ. Trimming at V came to 4 bases and at J to 6 bases, leaving 11 bases not matched to a gene. The CDR3 reads CASSEGPGQGLNIQYF. The CDR3 DNA is TGCGCCAGCAGCGAGGGGCCGGGACAGGGCCTAAACATTCAGTACTTC.

This clone came up many times. The V gene is TRBV11-2, the J gene TRBJ2-1; 11 bases line up with TRBD2. Germline V gene sequence: CDR1 SGHAT, CDR2 FQNNGV. The CDR3 is 15 amino acids. V trimming: 6 bases; J trimming: 4 bases; junction bases outside the gene matches: 5. The chain's CDR3 is CASSLGLADYNEQFF. The CDR3 DNA reads as TGTGCCAGCAGTTTGGGACTAGCGGATTACAATGAGCAGTTCTTC.

This clone was picked up a small number of times. The rearrangement joins TRBV28 to TRBJ1-2; 12 bases fit TRBD1. Germline trimming cut 5 bases from V and 4 bases from J; bases unmatched to any gene: 8. The CDR3 loop spans 16 amino acids. Germline V lookup: CDR1 MDHEN, CDR2 SYDVKM. This CDR3 reads CASSSPGTGGSYGYTF. CDR3 in DNA: TGTGCCAGCAGTAGTCCCGGGACAGGGGGCTCCTATGGCTACACCTTC.

The CDR3 loop reads CASTEGQGPGELFF. CDR3 in DNA: TGTGCCAGTACAGAGGGACAGGGTCCCGGGGAGCTGTTTTTT. The chain combines TRBV19 with TRBJ2-2; 9 bases line up with TRBD1. Germline V gives CDR1 LNHDA, CDR2 SQIVND (reference sequence). V gave up 7 bases and J gave up 6 bases; unmatched junction bases: 6. CDR3 length: 14 residues.

This chain links TRBV6-6 with TRBJ1-4, with a weak D call TRBD1 (6 bases). The V end lost 2 bases, the J end lost 7 bases, and 14 bases lay between the germline ends. CDR1 and CDR2 from the germline V gene are MNHNY and SVGAGI (reference sequence). CDR3 length: 15 residues. The CDR3 DNA follows: TGTGCCAGCAGTTACCCGGGAGGGGGTGGTGAAAAACTGTTTTTT. It codes for CASSYPGGGGEKLFF.

This clone was counted a few times. V usage is TRBV5-1 and J usage is TRBJ1-1; 9 bases match TRBD1. The germline CDR1 and CDR2 sequences are SGHRS and YFSETQ. The J segment lost 1 base and the V segment lost 5 bases, leaving 3 bases of the junction unmatched. The CDR3 is made up of 14 amino acids. As DNA, the CDR3 is TGCGCCAGCAGGACAGGGGGGACGAACACTGAAGCTTTCTTT. Its protein product is CASRTGGTNTEAFF.

V gene TRBV6-1 combines with J gene TRBJ1-1; TRBD1 matches at 7 bases. V gave up 4 bases and J gave up 7 bases; unmatched junction bases: 15. The CDR3 has 16 residues. Germline V gene sequence: CDR1 MNHNS, CDR2 SASEGT. CDR3 sequence: CASSAWDSPQKGEAFF. DNA of the CDR3: TGTGCCAGCAGTGCCTGGGACAGTCCTCAGAAGGGTGAAGCTTTCTTT.

The rearrangement joins TRBV4-1 to TRBJ2-2; D perhaps matches TRBD2 (6 bases). The germline CDR1 and CDR2 sequences are MGHRA and YSYEKL. V lost 1 base to trimming and J lost 4 bases, with 13 bases between them. The CDR3 has 16 amino acids. The CDR3 loop reads CASSQVFGGSTGELFF. CDR3 nucleotide sequence: TGCGCCAGCAGCCAAGTATTTGGGGGGAGCACCGGGGAGCTGTTTTTT.

The V gene is TRBV28, the J gene TRBJ1-4; D perhaps matches TRBD1 (5 bases). V was shortened by 2 bases and J by 8 bases, with 12 bases between the two germline ends. CDR1 is MDHEN, CDR2 SYDVKM, per germline. The CDR3 has 14 amino acids. As DNA, the CDR3 is TGTGCCAGCAGTTTAGGGGGGGTGGAGGAAAAACTGTTTTTT. It is translated as CASSLGGVEEKLFF.

The V gene is TRBV30, the J gene TRBJ2-7; TRBD2 is a possible D gene (5 bases). From germline, CDR1 is GTSNPN and CDR2 SVGIG (reference sequence). Trimming pared 2 bases from V and 2 bases from J, leaving 22 bases between. This CDR3 is built from 17 residues. The CDR3 region is CAWSLASFRGATYEQYF. CDR3 in DNA: TGTGCCTGGAGTTTAGCCTCGTTCCGGGGTGCCACCTACGAGCAGTACTTC.

The chain carries TRBV30 and TRBJ2-1; 9 bases line up with TRBD1. This CDR3 is built from 15 residues. After removal of 2 bases from V and 2 bases from J, the junction contained 4 bases not matched to a gene. In germline, CDR1 is GTSNPN, CDR2 SVGIG (reference sequence). The DNA for the CDR3 is TGTGCCTGGAGTCCGGGACAGGGAACCTACAATGAGCAGTTCTTC. Protein: CAWSPGQGTYNEQFF.

V gene TRBV5-1 combines with J gene TRBJ1-2; maybe TRBD1 (5 bases). The CDR3 runs to 15 residues. From germline, CDR1 is SGHRS and CDR2 YFSETQ. Trimming left V 0 bases short and J 3 bases short, with 12 bases between. The CDR3 loop reads CASSLESGVYYGYTF. The CDR3 bases are TGCGCCAGCAGCTTGGAGTCGGGGGTGTACTATGGCTACACCTTC.

The chain carries TRBV4-2 and TRBJ1-5; a possible D gene is TRBD1 (5 bases). Germline loops: CDR1 LGHNA, CDR2 YNFKEQ. This CDR3 region has 17 residues. V was pared by 4 bases and J by 5 bases, with 21 bases between. The CDR3 bases are TGTGCCAGCAGCCGACTTCCGCTCCAGGGCGTCCATCAGCCCCAGCATTTT. It encodes CASSRLPLQGVHQPQHF.

The chain carries TRBV13 and TRBJ2-7, with unresolved D. V lost 2 bases and J lost 2, with 7 bases in between. The CDR3 loop spans 13 amino acids. CDR1 and CDR2 (germline): PRHDT, FYEKMQ (reference sequence). The CDR3 sequence is CASSLQVPYEQYF. The DNA of the CDR3 is TGTGCCAGCAGCTTACAGGTTCCCTACGAGCAGTACTTC.

V gene TRBV5-5 combines with J gene TRBJ2-2, with 9 positions matching TRBD1. Germline trimming cut 5 bases from V and 4 bases from J; bases unmatched to any gene: 3. This CDR3 contains 14 residues. Germline CDR1 and CDR2: SGHKS and YYEKEE (reference sequence). The CDR3 DNA sequence: TGTGCCAGCAGACCGGGACAGGGCACCGGGGAGCTGTTTTTT. Its protein product is CASRPGQGTGELFF.

In this sample, this clone turned up once. V usage is TRBV20-1 and J usage is TRBJ2-3, with D perhaps given as TRBD1 or TRBD2 (6 bases each). Germline V lookup: CDR1 DFQATT, CDR2 SNEGSKA (reference sequence). The CDR3 has 14 amino acids. Trimming cost V 4 bases and J 5 bases, with 16 bases left between them. CDR3 DNA sequence: TGCAGTGCTATTGAGGGGGGAAGAGGAGATACGCAGTATTTT. It specifies CSAIEGGRGDTQYF.